This T cell receptor (beta chain) was retrieved from a study of shared clonotypes between healthy human individuals. Findings and caveats of the study: Clonotypes shared by all four sorted-subset donors had higher generation probabilities than non-shared clonotypes. Generally, estimated richness proved larger in naive subsets than it did in memory subsets. The low donor count limited represented genetic and exposure-history diversity.

An even split of each subset's genomic DNA across several immunoSEQ plates was performed. Profiling relied on immunoSEQ multiplex PCR, and the TCRdb table lists in-frame clones only, not all of them. The profile covers about 2.1 million clones, with roughly 95% appearing a single time and more than 1.5% taken by the ten largest. As defined, naive CD8 cells were CD45RO-negative and positively selected for CCR7, with terminally differentiated effector memory CD45RA+ cells excluded. A remark on this clone: The antigen is unknown.

Trimming at V came to 6 bases and at J to 5 bases, leaving 3 bases not matched to a gene. This CDR3 has 12 amino acids. Germline V gene sequence: CDR1 WSHSY, CDR2 SAAADI. J is TRBJ2-7 and V is TRBV10-2; 8 bases map to TRBD2. The sequence derives from a man younger than 30 in good health. Some clones in this sample may be carry-over from other donors' samples. Input material: naive CD8+ T cells from PBMCs. Here the CDR3 reads CASRTSVHEQYF. The CDR3 nucleotides are TGCGCCAGCAGGACTAGCGTCCACGAGCAGTACTTC.